The 26 T cell receptor beta chains below come from one sample, sequenced in a study of CD8+ T cells in alopecia areata. The treatment denotes: oral pan-JAK inhibitor, 5-10 mg twice daily. Extracted RNA was reverse transcribed into cDNA, the sequencing template. Assay: immunoSEQ multiplex PCR; the TCRdb copy retains only in-frame clones and omits some. This table holds just over 150,000 clones, about three fifths found once. The sample in question was CD4+ T cells sorted from blood, obtained at week 4, from a patient treated with tofacitinib. The receptors come from a human donor with alopecia areata.

The genes are TRBV30 and TRBJ2-7; D is uncertain. This CDR3 comprises 10 residues. Germline V CDR1 and CDR2: GTSNPN, SVGIG (reference sequence). V was shortened by 6 bases and J by 4 bases, with 7 bases between the two germline ends. CDR3 protein: CACGRYEQYF. Here the CDR3 DNA reads TGTGCCTGTGGCAGGTACGAGCAGTACTTC.

The rearrangement joins TRBV4-1 to TRBJ2-5; TRBD2 aligns across 8 bases. Germline CDR1 reads MGHRA; CDR2 reads YSYEKL. The CDR3 extends over 16 amino acids. The V and J ends lost 0 bases and 5 bases, in that order; junction bases with no gene match: 8. The DNA for the CDR3 is TGCGCCAGCAGCCAAGATTTTCCCGGGGGGGCTGAGACCCAGTACTTC. It specifies CASSQDFPGGAETQYF.

This clone was observed a single time. This chain uses TRBV5-6 with TRBJ2-7; 9 nucleotides agree with TRBD1. The V gene's germline CDR1 is SGHDT and CDR2 YYEEEE. V shed 3 bases, J shed 6 bases, and the junction held 7 bases outside the gene matches. The CDR3 runs to 14 residues. The CDR3: CASSSGTGSREQYF. Written as DNA, the CDR3 is TGTGCCAGCAGCTCCGGGACAGGGTCTCGCGAGCAGTACTTC.

DNA of the CDR3: TGTGCCAGCAGTCCAGACCCCTACAATGAGCAGTTCTTC. Protein product: CASSPDPYNEQFF. The gene calls are TRBV9 and TRBJ2-1; no clear D gene. Germline assignment: CDR1 SGDLS and CDR2 YYNGEE. V was cut by 5 bases and J by 2 bases, with 8 bases left in between. The CDR3 has 13 amino acids. Filled out from reference TRBV9 and TRBJ2-1, the complete variable domain reads DSGVTQTPKHLITATGQRVTLRCSPRSGDLSVYWYQQSLDQGLQFLIQYYNGEERAKGNILERFSAQQFPDLHSELNLSSLELGDSALYFCASSPDPYNEQFFGPGTRLTVL.

The chain couples TRBV6-5 to TRBJ2-7, with 7 positions matching TRBD1. The V and J ends lost 7 bases and 3 bases, in that order; junction bases with no gene match: 3. Per the germline V gene, CDR1 is MNHEY and CDR2 is SVGAGI. The CDR3 is made up of 12 amino acids. The CDR3 nucleotides are TGTGCCAGCACCGGGACAGTCTACGAGCAGTACTTC. This gives the protein CASTGTVYEQYF.

The chain joins TRBV15 to TRBJ1-4; no clear D. The CDR3 runs to 14 residues. V was shortened by 1 base and J by 6 bases, with 9 bases between the two germline ends. CDR1 and CDR2 (germline): LNHNV, YYDKDF (reference sequence). CDR3 DNA: TGTGCCACCAGCAGAGCGATCGCCGATGAAAAACTGTTTTTT. As protein: CATSRAIADEKLFF.

This rearrangement joins TRBV10-3 to TRBJ1-5; no definite D call. Between the trimmed V and J ends, which lost 3 bases and 7 bases, there was a span of 7 bases. CDR1 ENHRY and CDR2 SYGVKD come from the germline V gene. There are 12 residues in the CDR3. The CDR3 reads CAISEDIQPQHF. In nucleotides, the CDR3 is TGTGCCATCAGTGAAGACATACAGCCCCAGCATTTT.

J is TRBJ1-2 and V is TRBV9, with D tentatively TRBD1 (6 bases). The CDR3 totals 15 residues. CDR1 and CDR2 from the germline V gene are SGDLS and YYNGEE. V was cut by 0 bases and J by 4 bases, with 13 bases left in between. The CDR3 here is CASSVVDRLSYGYTF. CDR3 bases: TGTGCCAGCAGCGTAGTGGACAGATTGAGCTATGGCTACACCTTC.

This clone was seen once. V usage is TRBV29-1 and J usage is TRBJ1-5; tentative D call: TRBD1 (5 bases). V lost 5 bases to trimming and J lost 6 bases, with 14 bases between them. The V gene's germline CDR1 is SQVTM and CDR2 ANQGSEA. This CDR3 has 13 amino acids. CDR3 sequence reads: CSVMPRGGQPQHF. The CDR3 DNA reads TGCAGCGTTATGCCACGTGGGGGTCAGCCCCAGCATTTT.

The V gene is TRBV5-1, the J gene TRBJ2-7; the D gene could be TRBD1 or TRBD2 (5 bases each). CDR3 length: 14 amino acids. V lost 4 bases and J lost 4, with 15 bases in between. Germline CDR1 SGHRS, CDR2 YFSETQ. Here the CDR3 reads CASSVGRGPYEQYF. CDR3 nucleotides: TGCGCCAGCAGCGTTGGTAGGGGACCGTACGAGCAGTACTTC.

This chain connects TRBV29-1 to TRBJ1-1; 7 bases are shared with TRBD1. Germline V CDR1 and CDR2: SQVTM, ANQGSEA. The junction had 3 bases not matched to a gene; V was cut back by 3 bases and J by 2 bases. The CDR3 contains 13 residues. CDR3 coding DNA: TGCAGCGTTGAGGGACAGCAAAACACTGAAGCTTTCTTT. This translates into CSVEGQQNTEAFF. Full variable domain (missing parts from reference TRBV29-1 and TRBJ1-1): SAVISQKPSRDICQRGTSLTIQCQVDSQVTMMFWYRQQPGQSLTLIATANQGSEATYESGFVIDKFPISRPNLTFSTLTVSNMSPEDSSIYLCSVEGQQNTEAFFGQGTRLTVV.

This clone was seen only a few times. The rearrangement uses TRBV29-1 and TRBJ2-6; the D gene could be TRBD1 or TRBD2 (5 bases each). Germline CDR1 is SQVTM and CDR2 is ANQGSEA. The V and J ends lost 7 bases and 6 bases respectively, with 16 bases between them. CDR3 length: 14 residues. This chain's CDR3 is CSATLGGEANVLTF. Here the CDR3 DNA reads TGCAGCGCCACACTTGGGGGTGAGGCCAACGTCCTGACTTTC.

The rearrangement links TRBV4-2 to TRBJ1-2; 10 positions match TRBD1. The CDR3 contains 15 residues. V was pared by 0 bases and J by 10 bases, with 8 bases of the junction left unmatched. Germline V gene sequence: CDR1 LGHNA, CDR2 YNFKEQ. CDR3 bases: TGTGCCAGCAGCCAAGACGTAGGGACAGGGGCTTCCTACACCTTC. Protein sequence: CASSQDVGTGASYTF.

This clone was seen more than once but under ten times. This sequence joins TRBV29-1 and TRBJ2-4; D could derive from TRBD1 or TRBD2 (5 bases each). Per germline, CDR1 SQVTM and CDR2 ANQGSEA. Trimming took off 2 bases at V and 0 bases at J, with 11 bases between the two ends. The CDR3 totals 15 residues. In nucleotides, the CDR3 is TGCAGCGTTGAACTGGGGGAACGAGCCAAAAACATTCAGTACTTC. Protein product: CSVELGERAKNIQYF.

The genes are TRBV30 and TRBJ2-5; D gene unclear. This CDR3 region has 11 residues. The V and J ends lost 2 bases and 7 bases respectively, with 8 bases between them. Germline V lookup: CDR1 GTSNPN, CDR2 SVGIG (reference sequence). The CDR3 loop reads CAWSPPGTQYF. The CDR3 coding sequence is TGTGCCTGGAGTCCCCCGGGGACCCAGTACTTC.

The V call is TRBV13, the J call TRBJ2-7, with a tentative D call TRBD1 (7 bases). The CDR3 consists of 16 residues. V dropped 3 bases and J dropped 2 bases, with 17 bases sitting between them. CDR1 PRHDT and CDR2 FYEKMQ come from the germline V gene (reference sequence). As DNA, the CDR3 is TGTGCCAGCAGCTTCATGAGGGCAGGGGGGCCCTACGAGCAGTACTTC. This translates into CASSFMRAGGPYEQYF.

The CDR3 here is CATQGDVDEQYF. Written as DNA, the CDR3 is TGTGCCACACAGGGTGACGTAGACGAGCAGTACTTC. V gene TRBV2 combines with J gene TRBJ2-7, with TRBD1 as a possible D gene (6 bases). Trimming pared 10 bases from V and 5 bases from J, leaving 15 bases between. Germline CDR1 and CDR2: SNHLY and FYNNEI. The CDR3 spans 12 residues.

The chain recombines TRBV6-5 with TRBJ2-3; possibly TRBD2 for D (6 bases). CDR1 and CDR2 from the germline V gene are MNHEY and SVGAGI. CDR3 length equals 13 residues. Trimming left V 6 bases short and J 2 bases short, with 9 bases between. The DNA of the CDR3 is TGTGCCAGCAGACGGGACTTCACAGATACGCAGTATTTT. Its translation: CASRRDFTDTQYF.

The chain employs TRBV29-1 and TRBJ2-7; D unresolved. This CDR3 contains 10 residues. Germline CDR1 reads SQVTM; CDR2 reads ANQGSEA. Trimming cost V 4 bases and J 5 bases, with 6 bases left between them. The CDR3 loop reads CSVGFDEQYF. The CDR3 DNA is TGCAGCGTTGGTTTCGACGAGCAGTACTTC.

The chain uses TRBV4-1 and TRBJ2-7, with 10 bases lining up with TRBD2. Unmatched junction bases numbered 12, after V lost 4 bases and J lost 3 bases. CDR3 length: 17 residues. Germline loops: CDR1 MGHRA, CDR2 YSYEKL. The CDR3 sequence is CASSPDASTSGLYEQYF. CDR3 nucleotides: TGCGCCAGCAGCCCAGACGCATCGACTAGCGGGCTCTACGAGCAGTACTTC.

A few counts support this clone. The genes are TRBV7-2 and TRBJ2-6; tentatively, D is TRBD2 (6 bases). Trimming took off 0 bases at V and 0 bases at J, with 6 bases between the two ends. The CDR3 spans 16 residues. The germline CDR1 and CDR2 sequences are SGHTA and FQGNSA. The CDR3 spells CASSLASGSGANVLTF. CDR3 nucleotide sequence: TGTGCCAGCAGCTTAGCTAGCGGCTCTGGGGCCAACGTCCTGACTTTC.

The V and J genes are TRBV29-1 and TRBJ1-6; TRBD1 matches at 8 bases. Germline CDR1 SQVTM, CDR2 ANQGSEA. The CDR3 contains 13 residues. V gave up 3 bases and J gave up 10 bases; unmatched junction bases: 5. CDR3 in amino acids: CSVEDRAGSPLHF. Written as DNA, the CDR3 is TGCAGCGTTGAGGACAGGGCTGGGTCACCCCTCCACTTT.

This clone turned up a few times. The rearrangement joins TRBV30 to TRBJ1-3; D call uncertain. With 4 bases removed from V and 2 bases from J, the gap between germline ends came to 12 bases. This CDR3 is 14 amino acids long. Germline CDR1 and CDR2: GTSNPN and SVGIG (reference sequence). CDR3 sequence: CAWMRSRTGNTIYF. For the CDR3, the DNA is TGTGCCTGGATGAGGTCCCGAACTGGAAACACCATATATTTT. Together with reference TRBV30 and TRBJ1-3, the CDR3 gives the full variable domain: SQTIHQWPATLVQPVGSPLSLECTVEGTSNPNLYWYRQAAGRGLQLLFYSVGIGQISSEVPQNLSASRPQDRQFILSSKKLLLSDSGFYLCAWMRSRTGNTIYFGEGSWLTVV.

The rearrangement joins TRBV4-3 to TRBJ2-5; D is ambiguous. CDR3 length: 14 amino acids. Germline V gene sequence: CDR1 LGHNA, CDR2 YSLEER. V shed 0 bases and J shed 0 bases, with 5 bases lying between them. The CDR3 nucleotides read TGCGCCAGCAGCCAAGAACGATACCAAGAGACCCAGTACTTC. Translating gives CASSQERYQETQYF.

This chain uses TRBV29-1 with TRBJ2-7; a possible D gene is TRBD1 (6 bases). The length of the CDR3 is 14 residues. V lost 6 bases to trimming and J lost 6 bases, with 21 bases between them. The V gene's germline CDR1 is SQVTM and CDR2 ANQGSEA. The CDR3 bases are TGCAGCGTCTCCCCCAGGGGCGCATCCGGCGAGCAGTACTTC. Protein sequence: CSVSPRGASGEQYF.

The chain employs TRBV2 and TRBJ2-5, with D perhaps matching TRBD2 (6 bases). The germline V and J ends were trimmed by 5 bases and 4 bases, with 17 bases remaining between them. The CDR3 covers 15 residues. Germline-derived CDR1 and CDR2 are SNHLY and FYNNEI. CDR3 sequence (DNA): TGTGCCAGCAGTCGCTCCCTGGGGACTCTAGAGACCCAGTACTTC. The encoded protein is CASSRSLGTLETQYF.